A selection of T cell receptor beta chains follows, all from one sample in a study of blood T cell repertoires in COVID-19. The table came from immunoSEQ multiplex PCR; TCRdb's copy has only in-frame clones and leaves some out. The table lists about 190,000 clones, less than 90% of them singletons. Sample: peripheral blood. The receptors were sampled from a man under 40 with acute or convalescent COVID-19. CDR3s include the opening cysteine and the closing phenylalanine or tryptophan. The order of the fields is J gene, V gene, clone size, D gene, CDR3 DNA, CDR3 protein. A D gene is named only where the DNA matches it firmly. Size is omitted from some rows. Given values are once, few, many or a class for expanded clones.

J: TRBJ1-2; V: TRBV4-1; size: NA; D: NA; DNA: TGCGCCAGCAGCCAAGGTACAGGCCCCTGGGATGGCTACACCTTC; CDR3: CASSQGTGPWDGYTF
J: TRBJ2-7; V: TRBV19; size: NA; D: NA; DNA: TGTGCCAGTAGTATAAGGCAGGGGCTTTCCTACGAGCAGTACTTC; CDR3: CASSIRQGLSYEQYF
J: TRBJ2-1; V: TRBV7-8; size: NA; D: NA; DNA: TGTGCCAGCAGCTTATGGGCTAGCCGCAATGAGCAGTTCTTC; CDR3: CASSLWASRNEQFF
J: TRBJ1-6; V: TRBV4-2; size: NA; D: NA; DNA: TGTGCCAGCAGCCCCTCCGGGGATTCACCCCTCCACTTT; CDR3: CASSPSGDSPLHF
J: TRBJ2-7; V: TRBV6-5; size: NA; D: NA; DNA: TGTGCCAGCAGGAAGTCCAGGGTAGAGGCCTACGAGCAGTACTTC; CDR3: CASRKSRVEAYEQYF
J: TRBJ1-1; V: TRBV4-1; size: NA; D: NA; DNA: TGCGCCAGCAGCCAAGTAGGCGGGGGAGGGGAAGCTTTCTTT; CDR3: CASSQVGGGGEAFF
J: TRBJ2-3; V: TRBV15; size: NA; D: TRBD2; DNA: TGTGCCACCAGTCGTATTAGCGGGAGTCAGACAGATACGCAGTATTTT; CDR3: CATSRISGSQTDTQYF
J: TRBJ1-5; V: TRBV28; size: once; D: NA; DNA: TGTGCCAGCAGTTTGGTAGGAGCGGACTATAGCAATCAGCCCCAGCATTTT; CDR3: CASSLVGADYSNQPQHF
J: TRBJ1-6; V: TRBV10-3; size: NA; D: NA; DNA: TGTGCCATCAGTTCCGGGACACGGAATTCACCCCTCCACTTT; CDR3: CAISSGTRNSPLHF
J: TRBJ1-1; V: TRBV6-5; size: NA; D: TRBD1; DNA: TGTGCCAGCAGTTACTCGGGGACAGGACACACTGAAGCTTTCTTT; CDR3: CASSYSGTGHTEAFF
J: TRBJ2-1; V: TRBV28; size: NA; D: TRBD2; DNA: TGTGCCACCCGGTATCGGGCTAGCGGAGTTACAAATGAGCAGTTCTTC; CDR3: CATRYRASGVTNEQFF
J: TRBJ2-3; V: TRBV24-1; size: NA; D: NA; DNA: TGTGCCACCAGTGACCCAAGCGCCGGTAGCACAGATACGCAGTATTTT; CDR3: CATSDPSAGSTDTQYF
J: TRBJ2-7; V: TRBV10-3; size: NA; D: TRBD2; DNA: TGTGCCATCAGTGAGCGGGGGGGCTACGAGCAGTACTTC; CDR3: CAISERGGYEQYF
J: TRBJ2-6; V: TRBV9; size: NA; D: TRBD1; DNA: TGTGCCAGCAGCGAGGGGGACAGGGGGCGAGTCGTCCTGACTTTC; CDR3: CASSEGDRGRVVLTF
J: TRBJ1-4; V: TRBV28; size: NA; D: NA; DNA: TGTGCCAGTCACGAAAGAGCGGAAAAACTGTTTTTT; CDR3: CASHERAEKLFF
J: TRBJ1-3; V: TRBV10-3; size: NA; D: TRBD1; DNA: TGTGCCATCAAGATGGGACAGGCGGAAAACACCATATATTTT; CDR3: CAIKMGQAENTIYF
J: TRBJ1-3; V: TRBV3-1/TRBV3-2; size: NA; D: NA; DNA: TGTGCCAGCAGCCCCCGGGGGAACACCATATATTTT; CDR3: CASSPRGNTIYF